Listed here is a single TCR beta chain. This specimen comes from a study of T cells expressing NK-cell markers. TCRdb re-called the 5' RACE reads and catalogs CDR3 proteins one per entry, DNA excluded. This sample's clone table lists about 380,000 distinct CDR3 sequences. This CDR3 spans 11 amino acids. From germline, CDR1 is MNHNS and CDR2 SASEGT. The sample was blood T cells: a sorted CD56 or NKG2C T cell subset, CD4+ or CD8+ T cells, or bulk PBMC T cells (not recorded which). The V call is TRBV6-1, the J call TRBJ2-5; TCRdb lists TRBD1, though no DNA is available to test this call. The clonotype comes from a man aged 18 to 69 in good health. The CDR3: CATRGVRTQYF.